Ten or more counts support the clone carrying this TCR beta chain. The data are from a study of tumor and adjacent non-tumor tissue in lung cancer. No cell sorting was done before RNA was extracted from the tissue. A modified ARM-PCR protocol with three rounds of nested PCR amplified TCRbeta. TCRdb processed the multiplex PCR reads anew with MiXCR; each CDR3 protein has one entry. In the table there are some 99,000 distinct CDR3 sequences, about 75% of which are singletons. V lost 2 bases to trimming and J lost 6 bases, with 11 bases between them. Looked up from germline, CDR1 is MNHEY and CDR2 is SVGAGI. CDR3 length equals 14 residues.

The chain is built from TRBV6-5 and TRBJ2-1; D is uncertain. Sequencing input: lung tumor tissue. The clonotype originates from a woman aged 55-70 years with non-small cell lung cancer. CDR3 in amino acids: CASSYASVANEQFF. The DNA for the CDR3 is TGTGCCAGCAGTTACGCCTCAGTGGCCAATGAGCAGTTCTTC.